This T cell receptor (beta chain) was recovered during a study of shared clonotypes between healthy human individuals. Study-level results: Richness estimates generally favored naive over memory subsets.

Method: immunoSEQ multiplex PCR; TCRdb's copy keeps in-frame clones and lacks some. This sample has a few million clones, with around 93% found just once. From germline, CDR1 is MNHEY and CDR2 SVGAGI. V was clipped by 8 bases and J by 10 bases, with 15 bases between them. This CDR3 is 12 amino acids long. In regard to this clone: Its antigen is unknown.

The sequence was obtained from a man aged 18 to 35 in good health. Some clones in this sample may be carry-over from other donors' samples. Sample: naive CD4+ T cells from PBMCs. Noted subset: CD45RA+ positively selected. V gene TRBV6-5 combines with J gene TRBJ2-1; D is tentatively TRBD1 or TRBD2 (5 bases each). CDR3 sequence: CASRSTRGEQFF. The CDR3 DNA reads as TGTGCCAGCCGAAGCACTAGGGGCGAGCAGTTCTTC.